The 3 T cell receptor beta chains given below trace back to one sample, sequenced in a study of T cell responses to AZD1222 COVID-19 vaccine. Generated by immunoSEQ multiplex PCR, the TCRdb table keeps only in-frame clones and is missing some. The sample includes around 110,000 clones, approximately 88% of them seen just once. The specimen was peripheral blood, collected on day 0 of AZD1222 vaccination. Receptor source: an adult in good health.

This CDR3 reads CASGTASRNEQFF. The CDR3 coding sequence is TGTGCCAGCGGGACGGCCTCAAGAAATGAGCAGTTCTTC. This chain connects TRBV27 to TRBJ2-1; D might be TRBD1 or TRBD2, each matching 5 bases. CDR3 size: 13 residues. Germline V gene lookup returns CDR1 MNHEY and CDR2 SMNVEV (reference sequence). Trimming removed 8 bases from V and 7 bases from J, with 15 bases in between.

This sequence joins TRBV30 and TRBJ1-6; D possibly corresponds to TRBD1 (5 bases). V gave up 8 bases and J gave up 7 bases, with 15 bases separating them. The CDR3 runs 13 residues. Germline loops: CDR1 GTSNPN, CDR2 SVGIG (reference sequence). CDR3 in DNA: TGTGCCGGCGCATATTACAGGAATTCACCCCTCCACTTT. Protein sequence: CAGAYYRNSPLHF. Supplemented by reference TRBV30 and TRBJ1-6, the full variable domain reads SQTIHQWPATLVQPVGSPLSLECTVEGTSNPNLYWYRQAAGRGLQLLFYSVGIGQISSEVPQNLSASRPQDRQFILSSKKLLLSDSGFYLCAGAYYRNSPLHFGNGTRLTVT.

The J gene is TRBJ1-2, the V gene TRBV5-5, with TRBD1 matching over 7 bases. V shed 4 bases and J 6 bases; nucleotides not matched to a gene: 12. Germline CDR1 reads SGHKS; CDR2 reads YYEKEE (reference sequence). The CDR3 is 15 amino acids. This CDR3 is CASSPVPGTADGYTF. CDR3 sequence (DNA): TGTGCCAGCAGCCCCGTCCCTGGGACAGCGGATGGCTACACCTTC.